The present T cell receptor (beta chain) was sequenced within a study of human T cells and chemical hapten exposure. Study-wide points: DPC sensitization produced no change in TCRs with frequency above 1 in 1000.

This clonotype was recorded at least ten times. Its antigen is undetermined. V was clipped by 3 bases and J by 6 bases, with 10 bases between them. The CDR3 totals 13 residues. TCRdb reanalysed the 5' RACE reads using MiXCR and keeps one entry per CDR3 protein. This repertoire shows 120,000 to 150,000 distinct CDR3 sequences, roughly 4% found once; its top ten account for around 1.4%. RNA extraction used unfractionated whole blood as the source of total RNA. The chain recombines TRBV12-3 or TRBV12-4 with TRBJ2-3; perhaps TRBD2 as D (5 bases). This clonotype was sampled from a female donor in good health. In DNA, the CDR3 is TGTGCCAGCAGTTTGGTCAGCGGTGATACGCAGTATTTT. It is translated as CASSLVSGDTQYF.